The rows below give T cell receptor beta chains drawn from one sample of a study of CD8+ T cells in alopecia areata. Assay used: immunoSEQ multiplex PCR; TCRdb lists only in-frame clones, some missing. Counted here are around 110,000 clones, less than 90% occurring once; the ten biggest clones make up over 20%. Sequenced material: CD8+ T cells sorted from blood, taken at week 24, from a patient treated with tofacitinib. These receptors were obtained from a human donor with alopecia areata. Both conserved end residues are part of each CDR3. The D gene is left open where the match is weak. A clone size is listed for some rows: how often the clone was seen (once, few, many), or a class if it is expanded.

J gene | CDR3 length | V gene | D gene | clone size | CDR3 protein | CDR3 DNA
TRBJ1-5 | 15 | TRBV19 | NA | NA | CASSIGRESNQPQHF | TGTGCCAGTAGTATAGGCCGTGAAAGCAATCAGCCCCAGCATTTT
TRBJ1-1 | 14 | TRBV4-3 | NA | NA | CASSPRPENTEAFF | TGCGCCAGCAGCCCCAGGCCGGAGAACACTGAAGCTTTCTTT
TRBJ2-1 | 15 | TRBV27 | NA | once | CASSLTVRSYNEQFF | TGTGCCAGCAGTTTAACGGTTCGCTCCTACAATGAGCAGTTCTTC
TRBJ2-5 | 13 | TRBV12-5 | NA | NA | CASAPVGAETQYF | TGTGCTAGTGCCCCGGTGGGCGCAGAGACCCAGTACTTC
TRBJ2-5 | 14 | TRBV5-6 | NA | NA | CASSPTSLKETQYF | TGTGCCAGCAGCCCGACCAGTCTCAAAGAGACCCAGTACTTC
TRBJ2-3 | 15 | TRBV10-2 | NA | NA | CASSAEVVSTDTQYF | TGCGCCAGCAGTGCCGAGGTGGTTAGCACAGATACGCAGTATTTT
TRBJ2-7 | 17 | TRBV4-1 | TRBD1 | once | CASSQVFNRGQAYEQYF | TGCGCCAGCAGCCAAGTTTTTAACAGGGGGCAGGCCTACGAGCAGTACTTC
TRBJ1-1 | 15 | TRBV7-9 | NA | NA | CASNSPRDMNTEAFF | TGTGCCAGCAACTCCCCCAGGGATATGAACACTGAAGCTTTCTTT
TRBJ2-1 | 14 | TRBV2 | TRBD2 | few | CASSTSGGALEQFF | TGTGCCAGCAGCACTAGCGGGGGGGCCTTAGAGCAGTTCTTC
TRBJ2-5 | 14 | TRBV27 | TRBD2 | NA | CASSLSGGAETQYF | TGTGCCAGCAGTTTAAGCGGGGGGGCGGAGACCCAGTACTTC
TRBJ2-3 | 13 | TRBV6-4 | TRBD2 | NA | CASSGGGVDTQYF | TGTGCCAGCAGTGGTGGGGGGGTGGATACGCAGTATTTT
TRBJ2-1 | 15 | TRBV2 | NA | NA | CASSGPLGPGDEQFF | TGTGCCAGCAGCGGCCCTCTTGGCCCGGGGGATGAGCAGTTCTTC
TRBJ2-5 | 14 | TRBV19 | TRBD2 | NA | CASSTRGGLKTQYF | TGTGCCAGTAGTACCCGGGGGGGGCTCAAGACCCAGTACTTC
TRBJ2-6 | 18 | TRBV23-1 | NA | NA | CASSHTDTGSSGANVLTF | TGCGCCAGCAGTCACACCGACACGGGAAGCTCTGGGGCCAACGTCCTGACTTTC
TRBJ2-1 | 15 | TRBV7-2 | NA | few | CASSLFPDPYNEQFF | TGTGCCAGCAGCTTATTTCCCGACCCCTACAATGAGCAGTTCTTC
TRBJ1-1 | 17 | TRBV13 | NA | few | CASSLGEEGPMNTEAFF | TGTGCCAGCAGCTTAGGGGAGGAGGGACCCATGAACACTGAAGCTTTCTTT
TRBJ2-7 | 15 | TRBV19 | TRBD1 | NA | CASSTGTGWIYEQYF | TGTGCCAGTAGTACAGGGACAGGGTGGATCTACGAGCAGTACTTC
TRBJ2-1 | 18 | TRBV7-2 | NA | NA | CASSSPGRGSSSYNEQFF | TGTGCCAGCAGCTCCCCGGGACGGGGTTCTAGCTCCTACAATGAGCAGTTCTTC
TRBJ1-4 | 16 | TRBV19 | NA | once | CASMAPAAMGNEKLFF | TGTGCCAGTATGGCACCGGCCGCCATGGGTAATGAAAAACTGTTTTTT
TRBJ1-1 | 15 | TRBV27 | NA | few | CASSPVRLVRTEAFF | TGTGCCAGCAGTCCCGTCCGGTTGGTTAGAACTGAAGCTTTCTTT
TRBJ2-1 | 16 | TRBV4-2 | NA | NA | CASSQDHLADYNEQFF | TGTGCCAGCAGCCAAGATCATCTAGCAGATTACAATGAGCAGTTCTTC
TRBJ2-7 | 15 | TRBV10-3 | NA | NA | CAISDRPRGTYEQYF | TGTGCCATCAGTGACCGTCCGCGGGGAACCTACGAGCAGTACTTC
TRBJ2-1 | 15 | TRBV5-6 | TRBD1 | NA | CASTLQGEEGNEQFF | TGTGCCAGCACCTTACAGGGGGAAGAGGGCAATGAGCAGTTCTTC
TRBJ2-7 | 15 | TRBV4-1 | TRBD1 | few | CASSYDPGQSYEQYF | TGCGCCAGCAGCTACGATCCGGGACAGAGCTACGAGCAGTACTTC
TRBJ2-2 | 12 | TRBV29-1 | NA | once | CSVAGDTGELFF | TGCAGCGTTGCTGGAGACACCGGGGAGCTGTTTTTT
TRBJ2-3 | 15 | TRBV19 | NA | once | CASSRNRDNTDTQYF | TGTGCCAGTAGTAGAAACAGGGACAACACAGATACGCAGTATTTT
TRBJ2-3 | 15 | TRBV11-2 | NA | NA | CASSLVGAGGGTQYF | TGTGCCAGCAGCTTAGTAGGGGCTGGCGGCGGTACGCAGTATTTT
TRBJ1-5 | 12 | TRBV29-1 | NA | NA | CSVEEGQGTQHF | TGCAGCGTTGAAGAAGGGCAGGGGACCCAGCATTTT
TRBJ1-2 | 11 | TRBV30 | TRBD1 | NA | CAGRTGKGYTF | TGTGCCGGACGGACAGGGAAAGGCTACACCTTC
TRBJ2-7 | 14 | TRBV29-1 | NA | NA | CSVDVQGRGYEQYF | TGCAGCGTGGATGTCCAGGGGCGGGGGTACGAGCAGTACTTC
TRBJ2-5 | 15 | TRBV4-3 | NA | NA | CASSPVGLAQETQYF | TGCGCCAGCAGTCCCGTCGGCCTAGCGCAAGAGACCCAGTACTTC
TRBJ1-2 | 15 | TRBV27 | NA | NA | CASSLFGAGTYGYTF | TGTGCCAGCAGTTTATTCGGGGCAGGGACCTATGGCTACACCTTC
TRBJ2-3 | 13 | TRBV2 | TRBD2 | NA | CATAGTSTDTQYF | TGTGCCACAGCGGGGACTAGCACAGATACGCAGTATTTT
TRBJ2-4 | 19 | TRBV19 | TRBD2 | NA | CASSTERGGWPERLNIQYF | TGTGCCAGTAGTACCGAGCGGGGGGGATGGCCGGAACGCCTAAACATTCAGTACTTC